Listed below are T cell receptor beta chains from one sample, sequenced in a study of response to subunit inactivated influenza vaccine. In TCRdb, the RT-PCR reads were re-called with MiXCR into one record per CDR3 protein. Of 500,000 to 600,000 distinct CDR3 sequences listed, approximately 10% were seen once; the top ten hold 8% to 13%. This sample was shared with a second study, whose subject was T cells expressing NK-cell markers.

This specimen was PBMCs from blood, taken on the day of vaccination. The receptor set was obtained from a man in his forties or fifties who received an inactivated influenza vaccine. Each CDR3 is given with its conserved first and last residue. The order of the fields is clone size, J gene, V gene, D gene, CDR3 protein, CDR3 DNA. D genes are given only for firm matches. Rows may omit the clone size; those that give it use once, few, many or a size class.

>-|TRBJ1-6|TRBV20-1|TRBD1
CSAKMDRVHSPLHF
TGCAGTGCTAAAATGGACAGGGTGCATTCACCCCTCCACTTT
>-|TRBJ2-7|TRBV10-3|TRBD1
CAISADRGYEHYF
TGTGCCATCAGTGCCGACAGGGGTTACGAGCACTACTTC
>few|TRBJ1-5|TRBV20-1|-
CSANPGHSNQPQHF
TGCAGTGCGAACCCAGGACATAGCAATCAGCCCCAGCATTTT
>many|TRBJ2-7|TRBV27|TRBD1
CASSHPKTGSDEQYF
TGTGCCAGCAGTCACCCTAAGACAGGGTCGGACGAGCAGTACTTC
>few|TRBJ1-1|TRBV5-1|TRBD1
CASTFREGTGGRLNTEAFF
TGCGCCAGCACCTTCCGAGAGGGGACAGGGGGCCGGCTGAACACTGAAGCTTTCTTT
>few|TRBJ2-1|TRBV7-9|-
CASSLTSRNEQFF
TGTGCCAGCAGCTTAACTAGCAGGAATGAGCAGTTCTTC
>-|TRBJ2-1|TRBV18|-
CASSPIGTYNEQFF
TGTGCCAGCTCACCAATCGGTACCTACAATGAGCAGTTCTTC
>many|TRBJ2-4|TRBV7-2|-
CASSYRGVKNIQYF
TGTGCCAGCAGCTACCGAGGGGTCAAAAACATTCAGTACTTC
>few|TRBJ1-6|TRBV6-1|-
CASVRSQSSPLHF
TGTGCCAGCGTCAGGTCGCAGAGTTCACCCCTCCACTTT
>-|TRBJ1-1|TRBV30|-
CAGEMRSQAFF
TGTGCCGGGGAGATGCGGAGCCAAGCTTTCTTT
>many|TRBJ2-3|TRBV6-5|-
CASSYSPTDTQYF
TGTGCCAGCAGTTACTCGCCTACAGATACGCAGTATTTT
>few|TRBJ2-7|TRBV20-1|TRBD2
CSARDIGLAGGYEQYF
TGCAGTGCTAGAGATATCGGACTAGCGGGGGGCTACGAGCAGTACTTC
>-|TRBJ2-5|TRBV6-5|-
CASSYSGGPGHFYF
TGTGCCAGCAGTTACTCTGGGGGACCGGGACACTTCTACTTC
>many|TRBJ2-4|TRBV12-3/TRBV12-4|TRBD1
CASTLQGGLNIQYF
TGTGCCAGCACCCTACAGGGGGGATTAAACATTCAGTACTTC
>-|TRBJ2-7|TRBV5-1|-
CASSLGAIGYEQYF
TGCGCCAGCAGCTTGGGGGCTATCGGGTACGAGCAGTACTTC
>few|TRBJ1-6|TRBV28|TRBD1
CASSPRDSFRALHF
TGTGCCAGCAGTCCGCGGGACAGTTTTAGGGCCCTCCACTTT
>many|TRBJ2-7|TRBV5-1|-
CASSLETTYEQYF
TGCGCCAGCAGCTTGGAGACAACCTACGAGCAGTACTTC
>-|TRBJ2-1|TRBV12-3/TRBV12-4|-
CASSLGGASDEQFF
TGTGCCAGCAGTCTTGGGGGGGCCTCGGATGAGCAGTTCTTC
>few|TRBJ2-7|TRBV27|-
CASSLGASVGEQYF
TGTGCCAGCAGTTTGGGGGCTAGCGTCGGAGAGCAGTACTTC
>few|TRBJ2-7|TRBV20-1|TRBD2
CSATESGTSGRNVLYEQYF
TGCAGTGCAACCGAATCCGGGACTAGCGGGAGAAATGTTTTGTACGAGCAGTACTTC
>-|TRBJ2-7|TRBV28|TRBD1
CASSRIQGARYEQYF
TGTGCCAGCAGTCGAATACAGGGGGCGCGATACGAGCAGTACTTC
>few|TRBJ1-6|TRBV7-9|-
CASSLADNSPLHF
TGTGCCAGCAGCTTGGCGGATAATTCACCCCTCCACTTT
>-|TRBJ1-1|TRBV6-2/TRBV6-3|TRBD1
CASSLTGVGTEAFF
TGTGCCAGCAGTTTGACAGGGGTGGGCACTGAAGCTTTCTTT
>-|TRBJ2-7|TRBV30|-
CAWSVMGQGSSYEQYF
TGTGCCTGGAGTGTTATGGGCCAGGGGAGCTCCTACGAGCAGTACTTC
>-|TRBJ2-2|TRBV5-1|TRBD1
CASSFNRGTTGELFF
TGCGCCAGCAGCTTTAACAGGGGGACGACCGGGGAGCTGTTTTTT
>-|TRBJ2-5|TRBV6-5|TRBD2
CASSYSMYGGETQYF
TGTGCCAGCAGTTACTCGATGTACGGGGGGGAGACCCAGTACTTC
>few|TRBJ2-1|TRBV6-2/TRBV6-3|TRBD2
CASGYHSGSSYNEQFF
TGTGCCAGCGGCTATCATAGCGGGAGTTCCTACAATGAGCAGTTCTTC
>few|TRBJ2-1|TRBV6-5|TRBD2
CASSFLAELQNEQFF
TGTGCCAGCAGTTTCCTAGCGGAGCTACAGAATGAGCAGTTCTTC
>-|TRBJ2-3|TRBV5-1|-
CASSGGHSTSTDTQYF
TGCGCCAGCAGCGGCGGACATTCGACTAGCACAGATACGCAGTATTTT
>-|TRBJ1-2|TRBV7-9|-
CASSFQGSAYGYTF
TGTGCCAGCAGCTTCCAAGGATCTGCCTATGGCTACACCTTC
>-|TRBJ2-7|TRBV7-2|TRBD2
CASSFTSGRALFYEQYF
TGTGCCAGCAGCTTTACTAGCGGGAGGGCCCTTTTCTACGAGCAGTACTTC
>few|TRBJ1-6|TRBV5-1|-
CASSLEGRDSPLHF
TGCGCCAGCAGCTTGGAAGGGAGGGATTCACCCCTCCACTTT
>few|TRBJ2-2|TRBV6-1|-
CASSILVANTGELFF
TGTGCCAGCAGTATCCTAGTGGCGAACACCGGGGAGCTGTTTTTT
>-|TRBJ2-2|TRBV5-1|-
CASKTGAGTGELFF
TGCGCCAGCAAGACCGGGGCCGGGACCGGGGAGCTGTTTTTT
>-|TRBJ2-3|TRBV20-1|-
CSATQGLGTDTQYF
TGCAGTGCTACACAGGGTCTCGGCACAGATACGCAGTATTTT
>-|TRBJ1-1|TRBV11-2|-
CASTLTGVSNTEAFF
TGTGCCAGCACCCTGACCGGGGTATCGAACACTGAAGCTTTCTTT
>few|TRBJ2-3|TRBV9|-
CASSVAQITDTQYF
TGTGCCAGCAGCGTAGCTCAGATTACAGATACGCAGTATTTT
>-|TRBJ2-3|TRBV20-1|-
CSARDDLGLTDTQYF
TGCAGTGCTAGAGACGATTTGGGCCTCACAGATACGCAGTATTTT
>-|TRBJ2-7|TRBV29-1|-
CSALLGVHEQYF
TGCAGCGCGCTTCTCGGGGTACACGAGCAGTACTTC
>many|TRBJ2-1|TRBV20-1|-
CSARGPRGDGQFF
TGCAGTGCTAGAGGGCCACGCGGGGACGGGCAGTTCTTC
>-|TRBJ2-7|TRBV7-9|TRBD1
CASSSPGWDRTYEQYF
TGTGCCAGCAGCTCCCCGGGGTGGGACAGAACCTACGAGCAGTACTTC
>few|TRBJ2-1|TRBV20-1|TRBD2
CSARDPSGRPRSYNEQFF
TGCAGTGCTAGAGATCCTAGCGGGAGACCCCGCTCCTACAATGAGCAGTTCTTC
>-|TRBJ1-1|TRBV20-1|-
CSAPMGLGNTEAFF
TGCAGTGCCCCAATGGGATTGGGGAACACTGAAGCTTTCTTT
>-|TRBJ2-7|TRBV12-3/TRBV12-4|-
CASSISRGPYEQYF
TGTGCCAGCAGCATCTCCCGGGGCCCCTACGAGCAGTACTTC
>-|TRBJ2-3|TRBV20-1|-
CSGAVTSTDTQYF
TGCAGCGGAGCGGTGACTAGCACAGATACGCAGTATTTT
>-|TRBJ2-5|TRBV7-2|-
CASSYPGTGLGETQYF
TGTGCCAGCAGTTACCCGGGTACGGGGTTGGGAGAGACCCAGTACTTC